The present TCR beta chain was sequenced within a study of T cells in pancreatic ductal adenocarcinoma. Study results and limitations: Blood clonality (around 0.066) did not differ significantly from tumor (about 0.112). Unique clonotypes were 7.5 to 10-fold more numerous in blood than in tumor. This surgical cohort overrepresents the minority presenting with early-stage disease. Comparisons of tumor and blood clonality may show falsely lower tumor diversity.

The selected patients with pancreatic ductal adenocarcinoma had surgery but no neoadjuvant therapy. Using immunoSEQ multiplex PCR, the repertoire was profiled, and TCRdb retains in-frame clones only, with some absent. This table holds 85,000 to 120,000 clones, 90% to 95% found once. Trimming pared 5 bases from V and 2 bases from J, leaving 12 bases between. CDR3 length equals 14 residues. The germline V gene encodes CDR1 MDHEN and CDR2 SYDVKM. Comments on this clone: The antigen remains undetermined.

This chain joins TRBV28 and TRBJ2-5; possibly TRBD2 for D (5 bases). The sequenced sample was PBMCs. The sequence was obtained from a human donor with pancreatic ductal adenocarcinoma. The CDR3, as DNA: TGTGCCAGCAGTGTGGCGGGCTATCAAGAGACCCAGTACTTC. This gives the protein CASSVAGYQETQYF.